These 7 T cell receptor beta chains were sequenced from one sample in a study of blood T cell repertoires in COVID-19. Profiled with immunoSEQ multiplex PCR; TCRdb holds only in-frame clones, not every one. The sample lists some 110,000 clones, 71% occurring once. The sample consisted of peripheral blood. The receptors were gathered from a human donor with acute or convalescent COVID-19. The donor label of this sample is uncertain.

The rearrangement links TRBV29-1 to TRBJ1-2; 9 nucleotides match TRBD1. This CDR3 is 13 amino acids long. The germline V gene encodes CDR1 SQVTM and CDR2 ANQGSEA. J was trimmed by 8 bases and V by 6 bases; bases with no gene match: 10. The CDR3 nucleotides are TGCAGCGTCGCCGGGACAGGGATTAAGGGCTACACCTTC. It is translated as CSVAGTGIKGYTF.

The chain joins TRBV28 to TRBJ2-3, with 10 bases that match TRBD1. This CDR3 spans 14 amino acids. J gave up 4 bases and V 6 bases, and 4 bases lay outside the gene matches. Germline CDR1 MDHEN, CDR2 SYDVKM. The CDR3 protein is CASRNDRGPDTQYF. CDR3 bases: TGTGCCAGCAGGAACGACAGGGGGCCAGATACGCAGTATTTT.

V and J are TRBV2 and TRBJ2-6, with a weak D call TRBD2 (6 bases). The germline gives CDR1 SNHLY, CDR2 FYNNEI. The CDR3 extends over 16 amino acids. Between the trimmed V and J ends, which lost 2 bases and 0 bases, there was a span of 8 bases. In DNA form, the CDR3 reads TGTGCCAGCAGTGAACTGCGGGGCTCTGGGGCCAACGTCCTGACTTTC. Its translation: CASSELRGSGANVLTF.

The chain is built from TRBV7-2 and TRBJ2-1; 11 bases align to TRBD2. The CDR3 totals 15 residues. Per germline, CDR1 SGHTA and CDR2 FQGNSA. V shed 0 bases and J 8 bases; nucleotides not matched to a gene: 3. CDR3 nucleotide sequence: TGTGCCAGCAGCTTAGCTAGCGGGGGGGCCTATGAGCAGTTCTTC. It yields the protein CASSLASGGAYEQFF.

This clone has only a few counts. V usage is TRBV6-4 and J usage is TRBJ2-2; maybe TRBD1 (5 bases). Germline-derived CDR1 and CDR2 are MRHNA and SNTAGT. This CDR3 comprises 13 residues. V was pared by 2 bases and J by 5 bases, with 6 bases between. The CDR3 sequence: CASSDRGTGELFF. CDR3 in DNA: TGTGCCAGCAGTGACAGGGGAACCGGGGAGCTGTTTTTT.

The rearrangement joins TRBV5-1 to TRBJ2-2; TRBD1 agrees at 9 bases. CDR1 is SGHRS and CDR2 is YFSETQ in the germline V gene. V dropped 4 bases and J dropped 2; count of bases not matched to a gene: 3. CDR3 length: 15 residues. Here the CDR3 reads CASSPDRGNTGELFF. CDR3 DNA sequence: TGCGCCAGCAGCCCGGACAGGGGAAACACCGGGGAGCTGTTTTTT.

As DNA, the CDR3 is TGTGCCAGCAGCCCCCAACGGGGGGATCAGCCCCAGCATTTT. It specifies CASSPQRGDQPQHF. The chain recombines TRBV6-5 with TRBJ1-5, with a weak D call TRBD1 (5 bases). The length of the CDR3 is 14 residues. Trimming removed 6 bases from V and 5 bases from J, with 14 bases in between. Germline CDR1 and CDR2: MNHEY and SVGAGI.